This T cell receptor (beta chain) was retrieved from a study of naive and memory T cell subsets. Notes on the study in general: Diversity fell and Gini index rose from naive through CM, EM, EMRA.

Both TRBC1 and TRBC2 were covered by a beta constant-region primer of two equimolar oligonucleotides. Ligated cDNA was amplified by four rounds of PCR with nested alpha and beta constant-region primers and SP2. TCRdb independently ran MiXCR on the UMI-ligation and nested PCR reads; one entry per CDR3 protein. There are under 4,500 distinct CDR3 sequences in the sample; roughly 5.5% occur only once, and roughly 24% lies in the top ten. V gave up 1 base and J gave up 3 bases, with 10 bases separating them. The CDR3 sequence is 15 residues long. After CD4 positive bead selection, the CD4-negative fraction gave CD8 T cells. This clonotype was detected ten times or more. Its specificity is not known.

The chain carries TRBV12-3 or TRBV12-4 and TRBJ2-1; D not certain. The source of this sequence is a human donor in good health. The sequencing sample was made of effector memory CD8+ T cells from blood. Subset described: effector memory, CD45RA- CD27-. The chain's CDR3 is CASSLGETSYNEQFF. DNA of the CDR3: TGTGCCAGCAGTTTAGGGGAAACGAGCTACAATGAGCAGTTCTTC.